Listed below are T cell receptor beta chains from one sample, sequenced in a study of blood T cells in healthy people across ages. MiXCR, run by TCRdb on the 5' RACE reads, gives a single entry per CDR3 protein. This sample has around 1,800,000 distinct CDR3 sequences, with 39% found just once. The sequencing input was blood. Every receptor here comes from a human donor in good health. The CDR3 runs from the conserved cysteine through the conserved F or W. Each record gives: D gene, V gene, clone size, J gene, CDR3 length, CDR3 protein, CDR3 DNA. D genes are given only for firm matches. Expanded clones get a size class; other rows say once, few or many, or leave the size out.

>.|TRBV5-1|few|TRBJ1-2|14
CASRRADEVGGYTF
TGCGCCAGCAGGAGAGCGGACGAAGTCGGTGGCTACACCTTC
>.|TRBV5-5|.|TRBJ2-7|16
CASSLDSRHLHYEQYF
TGTGCCAGCAGCTTGGACAGCAGGCATCTTCACTACGAGCAGTACTTC
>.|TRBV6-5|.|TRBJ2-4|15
CASSYSGQGGDIQYF
TGTGCCAGCAGTTACTCGGGGCAGGGAGGAGACATTCAGTACTTC
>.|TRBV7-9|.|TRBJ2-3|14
CASGTISSTDTQYF
TGTGCCAGCGGCACGATATCCAGCACAGATACGCAGTATTTT
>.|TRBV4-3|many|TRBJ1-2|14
CASSQGGRDYGYTF
TGCGCCAGCAGCCAAGGCGGCAGGGACTATGGCTACACCTTC
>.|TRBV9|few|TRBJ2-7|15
CASSVAPASPYEQYF
TGTGCCAGCAGCGTAGCCCCGGCTAGTCCCTACGAGCAGTACTTC
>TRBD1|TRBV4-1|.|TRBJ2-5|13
CASSTTGGYVQYF
TGCGCCAGCAGTACGACAGGGGGCTACGTGCAGTACTTC
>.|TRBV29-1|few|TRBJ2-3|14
CSVEDGRRTDTQYF
TGCAGCGTTGAGGATGGGAGGAGGACCGATACGCAGTATTTT
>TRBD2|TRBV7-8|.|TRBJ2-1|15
CASRKRGGPSREQFF
TGTGCCAGCAGGAAGCGGGGGGGCCCCTCCCGGGAGCAGTTCTTC
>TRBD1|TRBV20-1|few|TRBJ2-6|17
CSAPPGQGSSGANVLTF
TGCAGTGCCCCGCCGGGACAGGGAAGCTCTGGGGCCAACGTCCTGACTTTC
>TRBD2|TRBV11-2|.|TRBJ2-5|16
CASSRTSGGRQETQYF
TGTGCCAGCAGCCGGACTAGCGGGGGGCGCCAAGAGACCCAGTACTTC
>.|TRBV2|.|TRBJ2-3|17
CASSEQPDRFSTDTQYF
TGTGCCAGCAGTGAACAGCCGGACAGATTTAGCACAGATACGCAGTATTTT
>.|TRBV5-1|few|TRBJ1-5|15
CASSLEGRGHQPQHF
TGCGCCAGCAGCTTGGAAGGCAGGGGACATCAGCCCCAGCATTTT
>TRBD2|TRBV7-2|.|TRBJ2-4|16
CASSSVAGGSKNIQYF
TGTGCCAGCAGCTCAGTAGCGGGGGGGTCCAAAAACATTCAGTACTTC
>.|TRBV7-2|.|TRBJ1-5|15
CASSPQDMRNKPQHF
TGTGCCAGCAGCCCTCAGGACATGAGGAATAAGCCCCAGCATTTT
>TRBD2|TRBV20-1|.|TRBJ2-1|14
CSARHSGVINEQFF
TGCAGTGCTAGGCATAGCGGGGTAATAAATGAGCAGTTCTTC
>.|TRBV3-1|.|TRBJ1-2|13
CASSQEAGTKHTF
TGTGCCAGCAGCCAAGAGGCAGGTACCAAACACACCTTC
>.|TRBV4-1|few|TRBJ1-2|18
CASSQDLLGVWETYGYTF
TGCGCCAGCAGCCAAGATCTACTAGGTGTCTGGGAAACCTATGGCTACACCTTC
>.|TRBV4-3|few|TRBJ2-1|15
CASSRGLGGYNEQFF
TGCGCCAGCAGCCGAGGACTAGGGGGGTACAATGAGCAGTTCTTC
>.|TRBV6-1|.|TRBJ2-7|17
CASSIMVGGPLLYEQYF
TGTGCCAGCAGTATTATGGTGGGGGGGCCGCTACTCTACGAGCAGTACTTC
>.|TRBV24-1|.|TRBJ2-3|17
CATSDFNPAVDTDTQYF
TGTGCCACCAGTGATTTCAACCCCGCGGTAGACACAGATACGCAGTATTTT
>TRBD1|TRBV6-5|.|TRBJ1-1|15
CASTPGGQGNTEAFF
TGTGCCAGCACCCCAGGGGGGCAGGGGAACACTGAAGCTTTCTTT
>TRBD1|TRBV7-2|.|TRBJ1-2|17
CASSYPGQRASNYGYTF
TGTGCCAGCAGCTACCCGGGACAGAGAGCGTCTAACTATGGCTACACCTTC
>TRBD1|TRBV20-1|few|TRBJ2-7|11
CSAQDRQKQYF
TGCAGTGCACAGGACAGGCAGAAGCAGTACTTC
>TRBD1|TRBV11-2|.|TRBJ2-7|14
CASRQQGASYEQYF
TGTGCCAGCAGACAGCAGGGGGCCTCCTACGAGCAGTACTTC
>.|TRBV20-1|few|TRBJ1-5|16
CSARGSRPDSNQPQHF
TGCAGTGCTAGAGGTTCGCGGCCCGATAGCAATCAGCCCCAGCATTTT
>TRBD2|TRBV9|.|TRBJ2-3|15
CASSALAGGGDTQYF
TGTGCCAGCAGCGCTCTAGCGGGGGGGGGAGATACGCAGTATTTT
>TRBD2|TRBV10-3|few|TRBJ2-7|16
CAISSGGRNSSYEQYF
TGTGCCATCAGTTCGGGGGGGCGTAATAGCTCCTACGAGCAGTACTTC
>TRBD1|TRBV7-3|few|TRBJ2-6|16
CASSYNTGAGANVLTF
TGTGCCAGCAGCTACAACACAGGGGCTGGGGCCAACGTCCTGACTTTC
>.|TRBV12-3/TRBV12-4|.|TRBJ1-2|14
CASSPSGGVRGYTF
TGTGCCAGCAGTCCCTCCGGGGGGGTTCGAGGCTACACCTTC
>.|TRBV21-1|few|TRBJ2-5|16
CASSTLLDGPEETQYF
TGTGCCAGCAGCACCCTTTTGGACGGTCCTGAAGAGACCCAGTACTTC
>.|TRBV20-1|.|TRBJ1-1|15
CSARVPGAMNTEAFF
TGCAGTGCTAGAGTTCCAGGAGCCATGAACACTGAAGCTTTCTTT
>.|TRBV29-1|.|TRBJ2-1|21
CSLSGTEGKTSPLGRYNEQFF
TGCAGCCTTTCAGGCACGGAGGGCAAGACCTCACCCCTCGGCCGCTACAATGAGCAGTTCTTC
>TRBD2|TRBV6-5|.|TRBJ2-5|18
CASSYGFFLSGGRGEQYF
TGTGCCAGCAGTTACGGGTTCTTCCTAAGCGGGGGGCGGGGTGAGCAGTACTTC
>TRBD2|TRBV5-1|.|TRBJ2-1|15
CASSSLAGPYNEQFF
TGCGCCAGCAGCTCCCTAGCGGGGCCCTACAATGAGCAGTTCTTC
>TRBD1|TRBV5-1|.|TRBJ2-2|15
CASSLLTGGSGELFF
TGCGCCAGCAGCTTGTTGACAGGGGGCAGCGGGGAGTTGTTTTTT
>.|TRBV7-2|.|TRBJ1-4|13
CTSSLVGNEKLFF
TGTACCAGCAGCTTAGTGGGTAATGAAAAACTGTTTTTT
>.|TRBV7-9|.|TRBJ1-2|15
CASSLVRQSNYGYTF
TGTGCCAGCAGCTTAGTAAGGCAGTCTAACTATGGCTACACCTTC
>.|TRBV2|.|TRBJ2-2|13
CASSDVGAGELFF
TGTGCCAGCAGTGATGTTGGGGCCGGGGAGCTGTTTTTT
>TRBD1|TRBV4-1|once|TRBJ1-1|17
CASSQVRGGPVNTEAFF
TGCGCCAGCAGCCAAGTCAGGGGGGGGCCCGTGAACACTGAAGCTTTCTTT
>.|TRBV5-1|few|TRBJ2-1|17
CASSLLRGLGSYNEQFF
TGCGCCAGCAGCTTGTTACGGGGCCTTGGGTCCTACAATGAGCAGTTCTTC
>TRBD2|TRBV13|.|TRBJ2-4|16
CASSSTRTRIRDEQYF
TGTGCCAGCAGCTCCACTAGGACTAGGATTCGCGATGAGCAGTACTTC
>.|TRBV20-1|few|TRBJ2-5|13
CSASRGRQETQYF
TGCAGTGCTTCCAGGGGACGCCAAGAGACCCAGTACTTC
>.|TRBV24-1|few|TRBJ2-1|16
CATSDLGVSSYNEQFF
TGTGCCACCAGTGATTTGGGGGTGAGCTCCTACAATGAGCAGTTCTTC
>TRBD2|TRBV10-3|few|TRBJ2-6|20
CAISGSAGGSARTGANVLTF
TGTGCCATCAGTGGGTCCGCGGGGGGTTCCGCGCGCACTGGGGCCAACGTCCTGACTTTC
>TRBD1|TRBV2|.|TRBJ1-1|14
CASRARQGEMVAFF
TGTGCCAGCAGGGCGAGACAGGGCGAAATGGTAGCTTTCTTT
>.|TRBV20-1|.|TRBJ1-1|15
CSARETTDYNTEAFF
TGCAGTGCTAGGGAAACGACAGATTATAACACTGAAGCTTTCTTT